The next 18 T cell receptor beta chains were all read from a single sample in a study of cytomegalovirus exposure and HLA in healthy donors. A multiplex PCR was run with 60 Vbeta primers and 13 Jbeta primers. TCRdb's copy holds only in-frame clones and misses some; the assay was immunoSEQ multiplex PCR. Here the sample spans approximately 84,000 clones, roughly 72% being singletons. The sequencing sample was made of PBMCs. The receptors originated from a man between 35 and 55 years old in good health and CMV-seropositive.

The rearrangement joins TRBV10-1 to TRBJ2-7; TRBD1 aligns across 7 bases. The CDR3 is made up of 12 amino acids. With 5 bases clipped from V and 6 bases from J, the junction kept 4 bases outside the gene matches. CDR1 is WNHNN and CDR2 is SYGVQD in the germline V gene (reference sequence). Here the CDR3 DNA reads TGCGCCAGCAGTCCCGACAGGGTCGAGCAGTACTTC. It translates to CASSPDRVEQYF.

This clone was counted between two and nine times. The chain recombines TRBV9 with TRBJ2-1; the match to TRBD1 covers 9 bases. The CDR3 sequence is 13 residues long. CDR1 is SGDLS and CDR2 is YYNGEE in the germline V gene. V was clipped by 4 bases and J by 9 bases; unmatched bases: 5. CDR3 sequence (DNA): TGTGCCAGCAGCTCAGACAGGGGGAGTGAGCAGTTCTTC. It specifies CASSSDRGSEQFF.

The chain couples TRBV7-8 to TRBJ1-5, with 7 bases aligning to TRBD1. V was clipped by 0 bases and J by 0 bases; unmatched bases: 2. The CDR3 is 16 amino acids. Germline CDR1 reads SGHVS; CDR2 reads FQNEAQ. The CDR3 is CASSLAGQFSNQPQHF. The DNA for the CDR3 is TGTGCCAGCAGCTTAGCGGGACAGTTTAGCAATCAGCCCCAGCATTTT. Supplemented by reference TRBV7-8 and TRBJ1-5, the full variable domain reads GAGVSQSPRYKVAKRGQDVALRCDPISGHVSLFWYQQALGQGPEFLTYFQNEAQLDKSGLPSDRFFAERPEGSVSTLKIQRTQQEDSAVYLCASSLAGQFSNQPQHFGDGTRLSIL.

Only a few counts were recorded for this clone. The chain has TRBV30 and TRBJ2-1; 7 bases are a match to TRBD1. With 1 base clipped from V and 3 bases from J, the junction kept 6 bases outside the gene matches. Germline CDR1 is GTSNPN and CDR2 is SVGIG (reference sequence). This CDR3 contains 15 residues. CDR3 in amino acids: CAWSETGVLYNEQFF. The DNA of the CDR3 is TGTGCCTGGAGTGAAACAGGGGTCCTCTACAATGAGCAGTTCTTC.

This clone was seen only a few times. Other DNA sequences in this sample translate to the same CDR3. V is TRBV27 and J is TRBJ2-5; TRBD1 matches 12 bases. The germline V gene has CDR1 MNHEY and CDR2 SMNVEV (reference sequence). There are 15 residues in the CDR3. With V trimmed by 4 bases and J by 5 bases, 5 bases remained unmatched. The CDR3 spells CASSSGTGGAETQYF. Here the CDR3 DNA reads TGTGCCAGCAGTTCTGGGACAGGGGGCGCGGAGACCCAGTACTTC.

CDR3 protein: CASGASGRNEQFF. For the CDR3, the DNA is TGCGCCAGCGGGGCTAGCGGGAGGAATGAGCAGTTCTTC. The chain uses TRBV10-1 and TRBJ2-1; 11 bases line up with TRBD2. With V trimmed by 8 bases and J by 7 bases, 4 bases remained unmatched. CDR3 size: 13 residues. CDR1 and CDR2 from the germline V gene are WNHNN and SYGVQD (reference sequence).

The chain recombines TRBV29-1 with TRBJ2-1, with TRBD2 matching 7 bases. Germline-derived CDR1 and CDR2 are SQVTM and ANQGSEA. This CDR3 is 14 amino acids long. V was clipped by 7 bases and J by 4 bases; unmatched bases: 10. The CDR3 loop reads CSAPRAGDYNEQFF. CDR3 sequence (DNA): TGCAGCGCCCCTCGGGCGGGAGATTACAATGAGCAGTTCTTC.

The genes are TRBV4-1 and TRBJ2-7; TRBD2 is a possible D gene (6 bases). Trimming cost V 1 base and J 0 bases, with 10 bases left between them. Germline assignment: CDR1 MGHRA and CDR2 YSYEKL. The CDR3 contains 15 residues. CDR3 bases: TGCGCCAGCAGCCAAGGGGTAGCGGCCTCCTACGAGCAGTACTTC. It yields the protein CASSQGVAASYEQYF.

In its sample, this clone was seen a few times. The genes are TRBV5-4 and TRBJ2-1; D unresolved. CDR3 size: 16 residues. CDR1 is SGHNT and CDR2 is YYREEE in the germline V gene (reference sequence). Trimming removed 1 base at V and 4 bases at J, with 15 bases between. CDR3 DNA sequence: TGTGCCAGCAGCTTGTTAGGCGCAGGAAAATACAATGAGCAGTTCTTC. This translates into CASSLLGAGKYNEQFF.

Only one count was recorded for this clone. The CDR3, as DNA: TGTGCCAGCAGCTCCCCCCGGGAGTCAGACGAGCAGTACTTC. It encodes CASSSPRESDEQYF. The chain links TRBV5-4 to TRBJ2-7; the D gene is possibly TRBD2 (6 bases). In germline, CDR1 is SGHNT, CDR2 YYREEE (reference sequence). This CDR3 is built from 14 residues. With 3 bases removed from V and 5 bases from J, the gap between germline ends came to 15 bases.

Ten or more counts support this clone. The chain is built from TRBV5-1 and TRBJ1-5, with D tentatively TRBD1 (6 bases). The germline V gene encodes CDR1 SGHRS and CDR2 YFSETQ. The CDR3 has 13 residues. V was clipped by 4 bases and J by 4 bases, with 9 bases between them. The CDR3 DNA reads as TGCGCCAGCAGCCTGGACAGAAATCAGCCCCAGCATTTT. This encodes CASSLDRNQPQHF. Combining the CDR3 with reference TRBV5-1 and TRBJ1-5 gives the whole variable domain KAGVTQTPRYLIKTRGQQVTLSCSPISGHRSVSWYQQTPGQGLQFLFEYFSETQRNKGNFPGRFSGRQFSNSRSEMNVSTLELGDSALYLCASSLDRNQPQHFGDGTRLSIL.

This chain connects TRBV7-9 to TRBJ2-5, with D maybe TRBD2 (7 bases). Germline CDR1 SEHNR, CDR2 FQNEAQ (reference sequence). V dropped 7 bases and J dropped 1 base, with 19 bases sitting between them. The CDR3 has 16 residues. CDR3 protein: CASTPRGAGLQETQYF. The DNA of the CDR3 is TGTGCCAGCACCCCCCGGGGGGCAGGGCTCCAAGAGACCCAGTACTTC.

This clone was recorded a few times. CDR3 sequence reads: CASSLEQFTDTQYF. CDR3 in DNA: TGTGCCAGCAGCTTAGAACAGTTCACAGATACGCAGTATTTT. V and J are TRBV11-2 and TRBJ2-3; D remains ambiguous. The V end was cut by 0 bases, the J end by 2 bases, with 6 bases between. Germline V gene data show CDR1 as SGHAT and CDR2 as FQNNGV. There are 14 residues in the CDR3.

The rearrangement links TRBV29-1 to TRBJ2-7; TRBD1 might be the D (6 bases). The V and J ends lost 7 bases and 1 base respectively, with 14 bases between them. Germline loops: CDR1 SQVTM, CDR2 ANQGSEA. The CDR3 has 13 residues. CDR3 sequence reads: CSAVQGNSYEQYF. CDR3 sequence (DNA): TGCAGCGCCGTACAGGGTAATTCCTACGAGCAGTACTTC.

The chain is built from TRBV7-2 and TRBJ2-6, with TRBD1 as a possible D gene (5 bases). Trimming took 1 base from V and 0 from J, leaving 13 bases between them. CDR3 length: 18 residues. CDR1 and CDR2 (germline): SGHTA, FQGNSA. CDR3 loop: CASSLGYRSSSGANVLTF. The CDR3 DNA is TGTGCCAGCAGCTTAGGTTACAGGTCCAGCTCTGGGGCCAACGTCCTGACTTTC.

This chain links TRBV28 with TRBJ1-5, with D possibly matching TRBD1 (6 bases). Germline V gene lookup returns CDR1 MDHEN and CDR2 SYDVKM. The CDR3 sequence is 17 residues long. Trimming removed 4 bases at V and 0 bases at J, with 16 bases between. In nucleotides, the CDR3 is TGTGCCAGCAGTTCCCCGGACAGTACATATAGCAATCAGCCCCAGCATTTT. Translation gives CASSSPDSTYSNQPQHF.

The chain joins TRBV11-2 to TRBJ2-7, with 11 positions matching TRBD2. Trimming took 7 bases from V and 0 from J; bases not matched to a gene: 11. Germline CDR1 reads SGHAT; CDR2 reads FQNNGV. The CDR3 runs to 17 residues. CDR3 in amino acids: CASTLRASGRFSYEQYF. The DNA for the CDR3 is TGTGCCAGCACCCTTAGGGCTAGCGGGAGGTTCTCCTACGAGCAGTACTTC.

V is TRBV2 and J is TRBJ2-3; D perhaps matches TRBD1 (6 bases). Between the trimmed V and J ends, which lost 11 bases and 4 bases, there was a span of 19 bases. The CDR3 loop spans 14 amino acids. Germline lookup yields CDR1 SNHLY and CDR2 FYNNEI. Here the CDR3 reads CAGSKGGLADTQYF. The CDR3 nucleotides are TGTGCCGGATCAAAAGGGGGTTTGGCAGATACGCAGTATTTT.